Listed here are 3 T cell receptor beta chains from one sample, sequenced in a study of metastatic and nonmetastatic thyroid tumors. Via MiXCR, TCRdb re-called the PCR reads. This sample has some 20,000 clones, with roughly 22% found just once. Patients had received no treatment of any kind before thyroid surgery. The sequencing input was tumor tissue. The receptors here all came from a female donor with papillary thyroid cancer or a benign thyroid nodule (not recorded which). Some clones in this sample may be carry-over from other donors' samples.

This clone occurred a few times. The genes are TRBV6-1 and TRBJ1-2, with 7 bases fitting TRBD1. With V trimmed by 6 bases and J by 7 bases, 14 bases remained unmatched. The CDR3 loop spans 15 amino acids. Germline V CDR1 and CDR2: MNHNS, SASEGT. Written as DNA, the CDR3 is TGTGCCAGCAGGAACCGGGACAGCAACATGGGTGGCTACACCTTC. Protein product: CASRNRDSNMGGYTF.

The sample holds one count of this clone. The chain is built from TRBV20-1 and TRBJ1-5; D ambiguous. CDR1 DFQATT and CDR2 SNEGSKA come from the germline V gene (reference sequence). This CDR3 comprises 16 residues. V lost 3 bases to trimming and J lost 1 base, with 16 bases between them. CDR3 in DNA: TGCAGTGCTAGTTTTCGAGGGATGAGGAGCAATCAGCCCCAGCATTTT. Translated: CSASFRGMRSNQPQHF.

This clone was observed a handful of times. J is TRBJ2-1 and V is TRBV10-1, with 7 bases matching TRBD2. This CDR3 spans 16 amino acids. The germline V gene encodes CDR1 WNHNN and CDR2 SYGVQD (reference sequence). V dropped 3 bases and J dropped 6; count of bases not matched to a gene: 11. The CDR3 protein is CASSEGLRLARNEQFF. For the CDR3, the DNA is TGCGCCAGCAGTGAAGGTTTGAGACTAGCTCGCAATGAGCAGTTCTTC.